This T cell receptor beta chain stems from a study of OX40 agonist ivuxolimab in advanced cancers. This clone came up once. Measured with immunoSEQ multiplex PCR; TCRdb has only the in-frame clones, and not every one. The sample gives tens of thousands of clones, more than 70% of which show up once; around a quarter is in the top ten. Sequencing was performed on CD4+ or CD8+ T cells sorted from blood, taken in a trial of the OX40 agonist ivuxolimab. The receptor was isolated from an adult with an advanced solid tumor such as melanoma, head and neck, liver or kidney cancer.

The CDR3 DNA sequence: TGCGCCAGCAGCTTGGGTGGCGGTTCCTACGAGCAGTACTTC. It yields the protein CASSLGGGSYEQYF. This chain links TRBV5-1 with TRBJ2-7; D unresolved. The CDR3 totals 14 residues. The germline V gene has CDR1 SGHRS and CDR2 YFSETQ. Trimming took off 0 bases at V and 1 base at J, with 8 bases between the two ends.